This TCR beta chain was observed in a study of Ad26.COV2.S vaccination and SARS-CoV-2 variants (dated by TCRdb to the early 2020s). Broadly, across the study: Donors in the vaccine arm were drawn from COV1001, a phase I-IIa trial of Ad26.COV2.S in healthy adults that was multicentre, randomized, double-blind and placebo-controlled. TCRbeta repertoire sequencing served as the tool for gauging how specific and how broad the SARS-CoV-2-reactive T cell receptors were following Ad26.COV2.S vaccination. The TCR-sequenced set comprised approximately 32 samples: approximately 20 Ad26.COV2.S vaccine recipients, 5 placebo recipients and 8 SARS-CoV-2 convalescent individuals. Dosing of Ad26.COV2.S was intramuscular, at either 5x10^10 or 1x10^11 viral particles, delivered as one shot or as two shots spaced 56 days apart. Trial participants were randomized into five groups of five: low-dose or high-dose Ad26.COV2.S given once or twice, or placebo on both occasions. Investigators remained blinded to trial group allocation during experiments and outcome assessment.

The immunoSEQ Assay was used to sequence TCRbeta CDR3 regions. After extraction, genomic DNA underwent amplification by bias-controlled multiplex PCR, followed by high-throughput sequencing. Per the original workflow: To quantify the absolute abundance of every unique TCRbeta CDR3 region, sequences were collapsed and filtered. T cell fraction was estimated by normalizing TCRbeta template counts to usable DNA, which was measured by amplifying reference genes present in all nucleated cells. Repertoire TCRs were annotated as SARS-CoV-2-specific when V gene, CDR3 amino acid sequence and J gene were exactly matched to a known reactive TCR set. The reference SARS-CoV-2 TCR set was derived from MIRA and filtered for enrichment in COVID-19-positive ImmuneCODE repertoires, a step that removed public or cross-reactive TCRs. Using the MIRA antigens, annotated TCRs were further analysed by specific ORF or by position within an ORF. Depth was the summed frequency of annotated unique rearrangements, while breadth was defined as annotated unique rearrangements over total unique productive rearrangements. TCR breadth was compared between groups using two-sided Wilcoxon rank-sum tests. As stored in TCRdb, this immuneACCESS dataset retains in-frame rearrangements with V and J assigned. A fraction of the clones does not appear; measured against another copy, unresolved V genes explain less than half of the discrepancy, and the remainder lacks a known reason. V and J calls and clone size are those listed in that table; D and trimming were worked out from the DNA. This sample holds some 320,000 clones; 86% were observed only once. The biggest ten clones account for more than 1.5% of the sample.

The sample's treatment or condition, from its label and the paper: some 20 received Ad26.COV2.S at low or high dose, single or two shots; several received placebo; per-sample allocation not given. For vaccine and placebo recipients, repertoires were sequenced using samples collected on day 63 after the first injection. Cohort 1b enrolled around 24 adults aged 18-55 years at a single site in Boston, USA, between 29 July and 7 August 2020. Ad26.COV2.S consisted of a replication-incompetent adenovirus type 26 vector by which a prefusion-stabilized SARS-CoV-2 spike protein from the original Wuhan strain was expressed. Broader findings and caveats from the paper: Substantial breadth of spike-specific CD8+ and CD4+ T cell responses was reported after vaccination. Spike-specific TCR breadth was higher in Ad26.COV2.S recipients than in placebo recipients (P = 0.0014). It was noted by the authors that total T cell responses may have been underestimated by the TCR breadth and depth analyses. Vaccine and placebo recipients had comparable non-spike TCR breadth, which fits with the vaccine containing only spike. Comparing responses between vaccine doses or regimens was not something the study was powered to do.

To note about this clone: This receptor's antigen is unknown. Per-base quality was not reported, and no clone a single base away is much larger than it.

The germline V gene encodes CDR1 SGHTA and CDR2 FQGNSA. Inclusive of the bounding cysteine and phenylalanine, the CDR3 is 15 residues long. Only the CDR3 DNA stays, 45 bases, in frame from base 1. V is clipped by 2 bases and J by 3 bases, and the sequence between their germline boundaries is 12 bases long. The sequence is built from TRBV7-2 and TRBJ2-3; the D gene is perhaps TRBD2, from 7 matching bases. The source of this sequence is a person between 18 and 60 years old who received the Ad26.COV2.S COVID-19 vaccine or a placebo. The sequencing used peripheral blood, collected in a trial of Ad26.COV2.S vaccine versus placebo. The CDR3 reads CASSLQRGATDTQYF. The nucleotide sequence is given as TGTGCCAGCAGCTTACAACGGGGGGCGACAGATACGCAGTATTTT.